Presented here are 32 T cell receptor beta chains from one specimen sequenced in a study of early T cells in non-severe SARS-CoV-2 infection. TCRdb re-analysed the 5' RACE reads in MiXCR, keeping a single row per CDR3 protein. The sample has about 98,000 distinct CDR3 sequences, over 10% seen once. Source material: whole blood. The receptors shown here come from an adult who was a healthcare worker with PCR-confirmed SARS-CoV-2 infection or an uninfected control (not recorded which).

This clonotype has a count of ten or more. The chain joins TRBV6-2 or TRBV6-3 to TRBJ1-1, with 11 nucleotides matching TRBD1. Germline CDR1 and CDR2: MNHEY and SVGEGT. The CDR3 runs 18 residues. Trimming removed 0 bases from V and 1 base from J; junction bases left unmatched: 7. This CDR3 reads CASSYSRDRGAPNTEAFF. CDR3 in DNA: TGTGCCAGCAGTTACTCTCGGGACAGGGGGGCCCCGAACACTGAAGCTTTCTTT.

This clonotype occurred many times. The V and J genes are TRBV27 and TRBJ2-7, with 7 bases fitting TRBD1. There are 14 residues in the CDR3. Germline V gives CDR1 MNHEY, CDR2 SMNVEV (reference sequence). Trimming removed 8 bases from V and 0 bases from J; junction bases left unmatched: 7. The CDR3 coding sequence is TGTGCCAGCGGACGGGACAGAAACTCCTACGAGCAGTACTTC. This encodes CASGRDRNSYEQYF.

A single count supports this clonotype. CDR3 residues: CASKSGFSYEQYF. In nucleotides, the CDR3 is TGTGCCAGCAAGTCGGGATTCTCCTACGAGCAGTACTTC. The V and J genes are TRBV6-5 and TRBJ2-7, with TRBD2 as a possible D gene (5 bases). Germline CDR1 and CDR2: MNHEY and SVGAGI. V gave up 7 bases and J gave up 0 bases, with 10 bases separating them. This CDR3 spans 13 amino acids.

This clonotype was seen more than once but under ten times. The chain carries TRBV5-1 and TRBJ2-3, with TRBD2 matching over 7 bases. The CDR3 extends over 16 amino acids. V was pared by 0 bases and J by 3 bases, with 7 bases of the junction left unmatched. Germline CDR1 SGHRS, CDR2 YFSETQ. The DNA for the CDR3 is TGCGCCAGCAGCTTGGCTTCGGGAGGAGGAACAGATACGCAGTATTTT. Amino acid sequence: CASSLASGGGTDTQYF.

The chain combines TRBV19 with TRBJ1-5; D unclear. V lost 0 bases to trimming and J lost 1 base, with 4 bases between them. CDR1 LNHDA and CDR2 SQIVND come from the germline V gene (reference sequence). The CDR3 runs to 14 residues. The CDR3 DNA reads TGTGCCAGTAGTATAGACCAGAGCAATCAGCCCCAGCATTTT. It specifies CASSIDQSNQPQHF.

The V and J genes are TRBV9 and TRBJ2-6; D ambiguous. CDR1 SGDLS and CDR2 YYNGEE come from the germline V gene. Trimming removed 5 bases at V and 2 bases at J, with 8 bases between. The length of the CDR3 is 14 residues. CDR3 residues: CASRTEAGANVLTF. CDR3 coding DNA: TGTGCCAGCAGGACCGAAGCTGGGGCCAACGTCCTGACTTTC.

This clonotype was picked up a small number of times. This chain connects TRBV20-1 to TRBJ2-7; a possible D gene is TRBD2 (6 bases). The CDR3 runs 14 residues. The V and J ends lost 3 bases and 3 bases respectively, with 15 bases between them. CDR1 and CDR2 from the germline V gene are DFQATT and SNEGSKA (reference sequence). The DNA for the CDR3 is TGCAGTGCTAGGGAGGGTACAACAAACTACGAGCAGTACTTC. Translated: CSAREGTTNYEQYF.

This clonotype was seen at least ten times. The V call is TRBV27, the J call TRBJ2-7, with 8 bases lining up with TRBD2. With V trimmed by 2 bases and J by 6 bases, 3 bases remained unmatched. The CDR3 is made up of 13 amino acids. Germline V gene lookup returns CDR1 MNHEY and CDR2 SMNVEV (reference sequence). The CDR3 DNA follows: TGTGCCAGCAGTTTAGAGCGGGAGCTCGAGCAGTACTTC. This gives the protein CASSLERELEQYF.

This clonotype has just a few counts. The chain has TRBV5-1 and TRBJ2-7; TRBD2 matches 12 bases. V shed 0 bases and J 6 bases; nucleotides not matched to a gene: 4. This CDR3 contains 15 residues. In germline, CDR1 is SGHRS, CDR2 YFSETQ. CDR3 amino acids: CASSLGLAGVSEQYF. The CDR3 coding sequence is TGCGCCAGCAGCTTGGGACTAGCGGGAGTCAGCGAGCAGTACTTC. The full variable domain, its missing parts supplied by reference TRBV5-1 and TRBJ2-7, is KAGVTQTPRYLIKTRGQQVTLSCSPISGHRSVSWYQQTPGQGLQFLFEYFSETQRNKGNFPGRFSGRQFSNSRSEMNVSTLELGDSALYLCASSLGLAGVSEQYFGPGTRLTVT.

This clonotype was detected ten times or more. The chain has TRBV28 and TRBJ2-3; no definite D call. This CDR3 contains 15 residues. The germline gives CDR1 MDHEN, CDR2 SYDVKM. Trimming left V 5 bases short and J 1 base short, with 13 bases between. CDR3 sequence: CASSTHSPGTDTQYF. The CDR3 DNA is TGTGCCAGCAGTACTCACTCCCCGGGCACAGATACGCAGTATTTT.

In regard to this clonotype: At one end, the junction sequence differs from germline, possibly due to a read error. CDR3 in DNA: TGTGTCAGCACTGGGGACAGAAATAATGAAAAACTGTTTTTT. Its protein is CVSTGDRNNEKLFF. V is TRBV2 and J is TRBJ1-4; 7 bases line up with TRBD1. The CDR3 is 14 residues long. The germline V gene encodes CDR1 SNHLY and CDR2 FYNNEI.

The rearrangement uses TRBV7-9 and TRBJ2-7; the D gene is possibly TRBD2 (5 bases). V shed 2 bases and J shed 3 bases, with 8 bases lying between them. From germline, CDR1 is SEHNR and CDR2 FQNEAQ (reference sequence). This CDR3 has 13 residues. As DNA, the CDR3 is TGTGCCAGCAGCTTACACGGGGACTACGAGCAGTACTTC. It encodes CASSLHGDYEQYF. Full variable domain (outside the CDR3, taken from reference TRBV7-9 and TRBJ2-7): DTGVSQNPRHKITKRGQNVTFRCDPISEHNRLYWYRQTLGQGPEFLTYFQNEAQLEKSRLLSDRFSAERPKGSFSTLEIQRTEQGDSAMYLCASSLHGDYEQYFGPGTRLTVT.

The sample holds many counts of this clonotype. This rearrangement joins TRBV29-1 to TRBJ2-1; D is uncertain. The length of the CDR3 is 10 residues. The germline V and J ends were trimmed by 3 bases and 7 bases, with 4 bases remaining between them. Germline V gene lookup returns CDR1 SQVTM and CDR2 ANQGSEA. The CDR3 reads CSVDGNEQFF. CDR3 DNA: TGCAGCGTTGACGGTAATGAGCAGTTCTTC.

This clonotype was observed at least ten times. V is TRBV5-4 and J is TRBJ2-1, with D possibly being TRBD2 (6 bases). Germline lookup yields CDR1 SGHNT and CDR2 YYREEE (reference sequence). V gave up 6 bases and J gave up 8 bases, with 18 bases separating them. The CDR3 runs to 14 residues. The CDR3 protein is CASKKETSTDEQFF. The CDR3 DNA follows: TGTGCCAGCAAAAAGGAGACTAGTACGGATGAGCAGTTCTTC.

This clonotype turned up a few times. The chain links TRBV28 to TRBJ1-1; 8 positions agree with TRBD1. The CDR3 loop spans 12 amino acids. With 3 bases clipped from V and 11 bases from J, the junction kept 5 bases outside the gene matches. Germline CDR1 MDHEN, CDR2 SYDVKM. CDR3 nucleotides: TGTGCCAGCAGTTTGGAGGACAGGGCCGCTTTCTTT. This encodes CASSLEDRAAFF.

The V and J genes are TRBV2 and TRBJ1-2, with 7 bases aligning to TRBD1. Germline CDR1 and CDR2: SNHLY and FYNNEI. The CDR3 has 12 amino acids. Losses at the gene ends were 6 bases for V and 6 bases for J; bases not matched to a gene: 4. CDR3 amino acids: CASRGQPDGYTF. As DNA, the CDR3 is TGTGCCAGCAGGGGACAGCCGGATGGCTACACCTTC.

This clonotype was counted a few times. The rearrangement links TRBV20-1 to TRBJ2-1, with unresolved D. The CDR3 contains 14 residues. The germline gives CDR1 DFQATT, CDR2 SNEGSKA (reference sequence). The V gene lost 1 base and the J gene lost 0 bases, with 7 bases spanning the gap. The CDR3 protein is CSARGYYSYNEQFF. The CDR3, as DNA: TGCAGTGCTAGAGGCTATTACTCCTACAATGAGCAGTTCTTC.

This chain joins TRBV12-3 or TRBV12-4 and TRBJ2-3, with a weak D call TRBD2 (6 bases). This CDR3 is 14 amino acids long. Trimming took off 3 bases at V and 4 bases at J, with 11 bases between the two ends. CDR3 amino acids: CASSFAGLADTQYF. DNA for the CDR3: TGTGCCAGCAGTTTCGCGGGATTGGCAGATACGCAGTATTTT.

Ten or more counts support this clonotype. The gene calls are TRBV27 and TRBJ2-5; D might be TRBD1 or TRBD2, each matching 5 bases. Germline V gene data show CDR1 as MNHEY and CDR2 as SMNVEV (reference sequence). The CDR3 has 15 residues. The V and J ends lost 4 bases and 5 bases respectively, with 17 bases between them. For the CDR3, the DNA is TGTGCCAGCAGTTACAAGACAGCGGCTGGGGAGACCCAGTACTTC. Amino acids: CASSYKTAAGETQYF.

This clonotype was observed many times. The chain joins TRBV4-2 to TRBJ2-1; possibly TRBD2 for D (5 bases). V lost 0 bases to trimming and J lost 8 bases, with 17 bases between them. CDR1 is LGHNA, CDR2 YNFKEQ, per germline. The CDR3 is made up of 16 amino acids. CDR3 amino acids: CASSQEISDPLHEQFF. As DNA, the CDR3 is TGTGCCAGCAGCCAAGAGATTAGCGATCCTCTCCATGAGCAGTTCTTC.

The genes are TRBV15 and TRBJ2-7; TRBD1 matches at 7 bases. J gave up 3 bases and V 0 bases, and 2 bases lay outside the gene matches. The length of the CDR3 is 14 residues. Germline loops: CDR1 LNHNV, CDR2 YYDKDF (reference sequence). CDR3 bases: TGTGCCACCAGCAGAGAAGGGGGCGGCTACGAGCAGTACTTC. Protein product: CATSREGGGYEQYF.

This clonotype was seen many times. The CDR3 sequence is CATRKTGLYGYTF. The CDR3 coding sequence is TGTGCCACCAGGAAGACAGGTCTCTATGGCTACACCTTC. V is TRBV24-1 and J is TRBJ1-2; a weak D match, TRBD1 (6 bases). Between the trimmed V and J ends, which lost 7 bases and 4 bases, there was a span of 12 bases. This CDR3 is built from 13 residues. Germline loops: CDR1 KGHDR, CDR2 SFDVKD.

This clonotype has just a few counts. The rearrangement uses TRBV5-4 and TRBJ2-3, with a possible D match to TRBD1 (6 bases). V dropped 1 base and J dropped 6 bases, with 15 bases sitting between them. The CDR3 is made up of 15 amino acids. Per the germline V gene, CDR1 is SGHNT and CDR2 is YYREEE (reference sequence). In DNA form, the CDR3 reads TGTGCCAGCAGCTTGTTGGGACACCAAGGGGATACGCAGTATTTT. It encodes CASSLLGHQGDTQYF.

This clonotype has a count of ten or more. The rearrangement joins TRBV5-1 to TRBJ2-1, with D perhaps given as TRBD1 or TRBD2 (5 bases each). The CDR3 contains 14 residues. CDR1 and CDR2 (germline): SGHRS, YFSETQ. V gave up 5 bases and J gave up 5 bases, with 14 bases separating them. CDR3 nucleotides: TGCGCCAGCAGTCGGGGCACGGCCGACAATGAGCAGTTCTTC. Translation gives CASSRGTADNEQFF.

The chain recombines TRBV5-5 with TRBJ2-1; D not certain. Trimming pared 0 bases from V and 4 bases from J, leaving 8 bases between. In germline, CDR1 is SGHKS, CDR2 YYEKEE (reference sequence). The CDR3 loop spans 14 amino acids. The CDR3 DNA follows: TGTGCCAGCAGCTTGGGGATAGCTTACAATGAGCAGTTCTTC. Protein product: CASSLGIAYNEQFF.

This clonotype has a count of ten or more. The chain joins TRBV7-2 to TRBJ2-3; D remains ambiguous. This CDR3 region has 13 residues. Deletions cut 5 bases from V and 6 bases from J, with 12 bases between. Germline V gene lookup returns CDR1 SGHTA and CDR2 FQGNSA. In nucleotides, the CDR3 is TGTGCCAGCAGCCCCAACGCTTTCGATACGCAGTATTTT. The encoded protein is CASSPNAFDTQYF.

The chain employs TRBV7-9 and TRBJ1-2; 9 bases agree with TRBD1. The germline CDR1 and CDR2 sequences are SEHNR and FQNEAQ (reference sequence). This CDR3 contains 12 residues. J lost 7 bases, V lost 6 bases, and 3 bases had no gene match. The CDR3 protein is CASSWTGAGYTF. The CDR3 DNA sequence: TGTGCCAGCAGTTGGACAGGGGCTGGCTACACCTTC.

The sample holds a few counts of this clonotype. This sequence joins TRBV20-1 and TRBJ1-3; a weak D match, TRBD1 (5 bases). Germline V gives CDR1 DFQATT, CDR2 SNEGSKA (reference sequence). This CDR3 comprises 14 residues. CDR3: CSAHRGGRGNTIYF. Here the CDR3 DNA reads TGCAGCGCCCATAGGGGAGGACGGGGAAACACCATATATTTT.

This rearrangement joins TRBV20-1 to TRBJ1-5; no firm D call. Germline assignment: CDR1 DFQATT and CDR2 SNEGSKA (reference sequence). Trimming took off 6 bases at V and 2 bases at J, with 5 bases between the two ends. The CDR3 consists of 11 residues. The CDR3 reads CSAKGNQPQHF. CDR3 in DNA: TGCAGTGCCAAGGGCAATCAGCCCCAGCATTTT.

The chain uses TRBV28 and TRBJ2-3; D possibly corresponds to TRBD2 (5 bases). V was shortened by 5 bases and J by 2 bases, with 8 bases between the two germline ends. This CDR3 is 13 amino acids long. Germline V CDR1 and CDR2: MDHEN, SYDVKM. The CDR3 nucleotides read TGTGCCAGCAGTGAGGGTGTCACAGATACGCAGTATTTT. This encodes CASSEGVTDTQYF.

The table lists this clonotype with a few counts. The CDR3 sequence is CSSLRSSTDTQYF. In DNA form, the CDR3 reads TGCAGCAGTCTCCGCTCAAGCACAGATACGCAGTATTTT. This sequence joins TRBV29-1 and TRBJ2-3; D is ambiguous. This CDR3 has 13 residues. Germline V gene sequence: CDR1 SQVTM, CDR2 ANQGSEA. Trimming pared 8 bases from V and 0 bases from J, leaving 12 bases between.

The chain is built from TRBV3-1 and TRBJ2-7; TRBD1 is a possible D gene (5 bases). V was cut by 2 bases and J by 0 bases, with 14 bases left in between. This CDR3 spans 16 amino acids. Germline V gene sequence: CDR1 LGHDT, CDR2 YNNKEL (reference sequence). CDR3 sequence: CASSQTAAGHSYEQYF. Here the CDR3 DNA reads TGTGCCAGCAGCCAAACGGCGGCAGGACACTCCTACGAGCAGTACTTC.